This record covers a single T cell receptor (beta chain). In this sample, this clone turned up a few times. It has no known antigen specificity. The input lacks base qualities; no much larger clone sits a single base away. These data originate in a study of early stage breast cancer tumors (dated by TCRdb to about 2017). Regarding the research as a whole: Of the approximately 15 invasive breast tumors, about a dozen were found to be estrogen receptor-positive, progesterone receptor-positive and HER2-negative. Across all samples, about 3,000,000 templates representing nearly 1,100,000 unique clonotypes were detected. A read coverage of roughly 10-fold per sample was achieved on average. Of the approximately 12 ER+/PR+/HER2- tumors, eight were classified as invasive ductal carcinomas and four as invasive lobular carcinomas. What the study reported, not specific to this receptor: Repertoires from blood and normal breast were more alike than repertoires from blood and tumor, and in about 90% of the 16 patients, comparing each tissue with blood separated tumor from normal. Enriched TCRB sequences shared across patients were found to be mostly commonly generated sequences that were unlikely to play an important role in the tumor microenvironment. The small cohort size prevented analysis by tumor subtype. Tumors showed around 2.5-fold higher T cell density and higher clonality than adjacent normal breast tissue. Bulk genomic DNA sequencing of unsorted cells missed chain pairing and functional markers such as CD4, CD8 and FOXP3.

Two independent genomic DNA replicates were amplified for each sample, with approximately 0.5 ug used for blood and around 1.5 ug for tumor or normal breast. Following the manufacturer's instructions, the ImmunoSeq Intro kit was used to carry out TCRB sequencing on genomic DNA. The multiplex PCR ran for about 31 cycles using proprietary primers and spike-in control sequences for absolute quantification. An 87-bp fragment spanning the CDR3 and flanking V and J genes was sequenced with single-end 150-bp reads. Seven samples, each with two replicates, were multiplexed per lane of an Illumina MiSeq using version 3.0 chemistry. Per the authors' processing: The vendor's proprietary pipeline processed the raw data and merged both replicates into a single result for each sample. A clonotype was defined as productive rearrangements that share the same V-gene family, CDR3 amino acid sequence and J-gene segment. Clonality was calculated as 1 minus the normalized Shannon entropy (Pielou evenness) of TCRB abundances. T cell density was estimated as total templates divided by the number of input cells, with the number of input cells inferred from the DNA input amount. Recon with default parameters was used to estimate total repertoire diversity and clonality. A clonotype was considered tumor-enriched if its abundance in tumor exceeded 0.1% and was at least 32-fold higher than its abundance in normal breast. TCRdb re-hosts the immuneACCESS table, in-frame sequences only. Its copies lack some clones; in the studies checked, an unresolved V gene accounts for under half of them, and the cause for the rest is not known. The V and J calls and clone size were taken over from that table, and D and trimming were inferred from the DNA. The sample table records approximately 54,000 clones; over 75% of these occur just once. 3.4% of the sample lies in the top ten.

Trimming leaves V shorter by 9 bases and J shorter by 6 bases, with the junction holding 7 bases beyond the gene matches. The CDR3 measures 14 amino acids from cysteine to phenylalanine. The sequence is cut down to CDR3 DNA, 42 bases in frame from base 1. CDR1 and CDR2 are read off the germline V gene (reference sequence) as LNHNV and YYDKDF. The study profiled bulk TCR beta-chain repertoires in matched peripheral blood, tumor and adjacent normal breast tissue taken from some 17 patients with early-stage breast cancer. Before surgery, whole blood (about 5-11 mL) was collected into EDTA tubes and processed within 2 hours. Peripheral blood mononuclear cells were isolated by Ficoll-Paque centrifugation in SepMate-50 tubes. PBMCs were cryopreserved in roughly 90% FBS with roughly 10% DMSO in aliquots of roughly 1.8 to 4.5 million cells and stored in liquid nitrogen. Genomic DNA was extracted with the Qiagen AllPrep DNA/RNA Mini kit.

The chain joins TRBV15 to TRBJ1-5, and TRBD1 aligns with 11 junction nucleotides. The sequence came from a person aged 40 to 50 with breast cancer. The sample taken for sequencing was blood. The CDR3 protein: CATYGTGGIQPQHF. Read as DNA, the sequence is TGTGCCACTTACGGGACAGGGGGTATTCAGCCCCAGCATTTT.